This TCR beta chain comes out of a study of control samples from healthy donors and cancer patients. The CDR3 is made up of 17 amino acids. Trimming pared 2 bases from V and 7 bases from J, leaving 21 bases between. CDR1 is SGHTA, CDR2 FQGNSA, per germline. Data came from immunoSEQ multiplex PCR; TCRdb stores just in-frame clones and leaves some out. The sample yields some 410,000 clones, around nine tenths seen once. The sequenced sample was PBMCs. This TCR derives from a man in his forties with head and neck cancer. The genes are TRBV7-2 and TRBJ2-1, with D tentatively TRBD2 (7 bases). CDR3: CASSLMGGRNIPNEQFF. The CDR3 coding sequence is TGTGCCAGCAGCTTAATGGGGGGGCGGAATATCCCAAATGAGCAGTTCTTC.